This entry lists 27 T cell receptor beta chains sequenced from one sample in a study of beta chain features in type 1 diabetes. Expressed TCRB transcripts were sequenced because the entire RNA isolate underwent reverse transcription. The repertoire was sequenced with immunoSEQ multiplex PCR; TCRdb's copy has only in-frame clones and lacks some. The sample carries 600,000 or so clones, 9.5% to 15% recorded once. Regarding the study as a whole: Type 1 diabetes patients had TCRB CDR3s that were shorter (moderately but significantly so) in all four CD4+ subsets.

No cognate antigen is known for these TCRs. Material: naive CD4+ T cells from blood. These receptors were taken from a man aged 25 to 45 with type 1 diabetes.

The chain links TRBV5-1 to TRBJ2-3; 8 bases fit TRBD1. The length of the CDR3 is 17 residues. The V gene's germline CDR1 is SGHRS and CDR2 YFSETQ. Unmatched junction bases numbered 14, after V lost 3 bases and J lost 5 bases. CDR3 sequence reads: CASSSQGAGVVGDTQYF. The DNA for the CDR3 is TGCGCCAGCAGCTCCCAGGGGGCCGGAGTCGTCGGAGATACGCAGTATTTT.

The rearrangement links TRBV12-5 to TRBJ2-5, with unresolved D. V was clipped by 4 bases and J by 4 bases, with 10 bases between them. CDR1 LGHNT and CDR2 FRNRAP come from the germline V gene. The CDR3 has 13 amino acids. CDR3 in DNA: TGTGCTAGTGGTTCCCTCTCCGGAGAGACCCAGTACTTC. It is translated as CASGSLSGETQYF.

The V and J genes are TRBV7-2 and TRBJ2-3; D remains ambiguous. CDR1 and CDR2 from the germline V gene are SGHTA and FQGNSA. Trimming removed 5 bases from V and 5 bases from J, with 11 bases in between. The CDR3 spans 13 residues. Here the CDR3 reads CASSTRYGDTQYF. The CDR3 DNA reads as TGTGCCAGCAGCACCCGGTACGGAGATACGCAGTATTTT.

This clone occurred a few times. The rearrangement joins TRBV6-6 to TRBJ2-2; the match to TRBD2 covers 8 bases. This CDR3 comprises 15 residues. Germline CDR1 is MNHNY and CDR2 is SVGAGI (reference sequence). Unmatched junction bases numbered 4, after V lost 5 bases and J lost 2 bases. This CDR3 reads CASSPRTSNTGELFF. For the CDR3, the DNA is TGTGCCAGCAGTCCTAGGACTAGCAACACCGGGGAGCTGTTTTTT.

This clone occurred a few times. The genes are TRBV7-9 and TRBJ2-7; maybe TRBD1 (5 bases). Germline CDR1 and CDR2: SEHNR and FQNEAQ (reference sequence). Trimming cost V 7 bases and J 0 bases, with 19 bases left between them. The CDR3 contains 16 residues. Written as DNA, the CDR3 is TGTGCCAGCACTTCAGCACAGGCAACGTTCTCCTACGAGCAGTACTTC. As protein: CASTSAQATFSYEQYF.

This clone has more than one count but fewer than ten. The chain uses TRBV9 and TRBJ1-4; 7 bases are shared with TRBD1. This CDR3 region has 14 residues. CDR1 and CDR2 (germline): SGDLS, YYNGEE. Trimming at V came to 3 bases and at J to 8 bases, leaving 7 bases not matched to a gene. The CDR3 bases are TGTGCCAGCAGCGCGACAGGGACGACCGAAAAACTGTTTTTT. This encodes CASSATGTTEKLFF.

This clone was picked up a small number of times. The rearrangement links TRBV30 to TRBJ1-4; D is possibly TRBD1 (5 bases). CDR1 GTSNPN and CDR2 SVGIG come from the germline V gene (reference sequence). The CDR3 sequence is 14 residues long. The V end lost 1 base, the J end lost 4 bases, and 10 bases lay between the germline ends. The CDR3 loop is CAWSGGPNNEKLFF. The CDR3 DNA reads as TGTGCCTGGAGTGGGGGACCCAATAATGAAAAACTGTTTTTT. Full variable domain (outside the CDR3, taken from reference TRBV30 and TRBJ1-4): SQTIHQWPATLVQPVGSPLSLECTVEGTSNPNLYWYRQAAGRGLQLLFYSVGIGQISSEVPQNLSASRPQDRQFILSSKKLLLSDSGFYLCAWSGGPNNEKLFFGSGTQLSVL.

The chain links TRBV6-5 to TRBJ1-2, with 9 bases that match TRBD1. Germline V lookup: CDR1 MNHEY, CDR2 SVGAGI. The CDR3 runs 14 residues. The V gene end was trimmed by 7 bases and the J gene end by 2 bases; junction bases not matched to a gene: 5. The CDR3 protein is CASKSGTGNYGYTF. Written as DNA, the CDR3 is TGTGCCAGCAAATCCGGGACAGGGAACTATGGCTACACCTTC.

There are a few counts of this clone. CDR3 amino acids: CAISEYTGGGYGYTF. As DNA, the CDR3 is TGTGCCATCAGTGAGTACACAGGGGGCGGCTATGGCTACACCTTC. The rearrangement uses TRBV10-3 and TRBJ1-2; 9 bases are a match to TRBD1. Looked up from germline, CDR1 is ENHRY and CDR2 is SYGVKD. The CDR3 totals 15 residues. Trimming took 1 base from V and 4 from J; bases not matched to a gene: 4.

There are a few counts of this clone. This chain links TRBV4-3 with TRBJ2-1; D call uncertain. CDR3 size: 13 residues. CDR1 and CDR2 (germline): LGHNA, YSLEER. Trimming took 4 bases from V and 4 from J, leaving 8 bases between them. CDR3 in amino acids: CASSPRVYNEQFF. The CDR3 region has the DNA TGCGCCAGCAGCCCCCGGGTGTACAATGAGCAGTTCTTC.

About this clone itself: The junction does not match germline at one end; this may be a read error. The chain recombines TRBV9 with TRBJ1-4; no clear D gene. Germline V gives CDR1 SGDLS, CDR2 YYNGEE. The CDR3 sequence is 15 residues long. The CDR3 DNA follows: TGTGCCAGCAGCGCCCACAGCGCAACAAATGAAAAACTGTTTTTT. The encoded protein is CASSAHSATNEKLFF.

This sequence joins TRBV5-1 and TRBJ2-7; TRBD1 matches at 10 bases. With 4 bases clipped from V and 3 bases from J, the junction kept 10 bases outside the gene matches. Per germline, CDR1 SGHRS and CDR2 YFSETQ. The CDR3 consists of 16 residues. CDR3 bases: TGCGCCAGCAGCGTCGCCGGGACAGGGGAGATCTACGAGCAGTACTTC. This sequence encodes CASSVAGTGEIYEQYF.

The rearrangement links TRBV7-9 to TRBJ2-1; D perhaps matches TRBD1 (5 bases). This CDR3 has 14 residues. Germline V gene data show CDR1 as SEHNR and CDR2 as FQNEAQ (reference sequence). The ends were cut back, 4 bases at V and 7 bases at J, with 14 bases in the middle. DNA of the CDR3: TGTGCCAGCAGCTCCACCAGGGAAGGTAATGAGCAGTTCTTC. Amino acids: CASSSTREGNEQFF. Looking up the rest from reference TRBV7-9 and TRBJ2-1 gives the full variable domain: DTGVSQNPRHKITKRGQNVTFRCDPISEHNRLYWYRQTLGQGPEFLTYFQNEAQLEKSRLLSDRFSAERPKGSFSTLEIQRTEQGDSAMYLCASSSTREGNEQFFGPGTRLTVL.

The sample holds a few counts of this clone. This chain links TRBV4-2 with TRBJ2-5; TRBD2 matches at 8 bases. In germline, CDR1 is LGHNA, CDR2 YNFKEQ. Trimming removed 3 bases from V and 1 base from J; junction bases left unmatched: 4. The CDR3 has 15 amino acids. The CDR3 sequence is CASSHGRGGQETQYF. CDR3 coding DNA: TGTGCCAGCAGCCATGGCCGGGGGGGCCAAGAGACCCAGTACTTC.

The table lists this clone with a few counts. CDR3 nucleotide sequence: TGTGCCAGCAGTCCGAGCTACAATGAGCAGTTCTTC. Protein product: CASSPSYNEQFF. This chain links TRBV27 with TRBJ2-1; D gene uncertain. The germline V gene has CDR1 MNHEY and CDR2 SMNVEV (reference sequence). Trimming pared 5 bases from V and 3 bases from J, leaving 5 bases between. The CDR3 is 12 residues long.

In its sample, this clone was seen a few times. Written as DNA, the CDR3 is TGTGCCAGCAGCGTACGGGCGGGAAACTATGGCTACACCTTC. Encoded protein: CASSVRAGNYGYTF. The chain joins TRBV9 to TRBJ1-2, with D unresolved. Trimming shortened V by 1 base and J by 2 bases, and 9 bases separated the two germline ends. Per germline, CDR1 SGDLS and CDR2 YYNGEE. The CDR3 runs 14 residues.

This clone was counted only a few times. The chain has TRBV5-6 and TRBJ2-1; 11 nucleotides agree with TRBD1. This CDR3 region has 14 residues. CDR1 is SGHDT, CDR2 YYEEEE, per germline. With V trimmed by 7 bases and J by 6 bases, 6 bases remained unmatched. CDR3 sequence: CASLTGTGGNEQFF. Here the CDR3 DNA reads TGTGCCAGCCTGACCGGGACAGGGGGCAATGAGCAGTTCTTC.

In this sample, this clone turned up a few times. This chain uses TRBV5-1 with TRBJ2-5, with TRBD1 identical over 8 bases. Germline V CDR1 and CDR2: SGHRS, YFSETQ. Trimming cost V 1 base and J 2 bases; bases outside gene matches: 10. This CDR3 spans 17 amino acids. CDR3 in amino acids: CASSLSIETGVQETQYF. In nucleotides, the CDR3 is TGCGCCAGCAGCTTGAGTATCGAGACAGGGGTTCAAGAGACCCAGTACTTC.

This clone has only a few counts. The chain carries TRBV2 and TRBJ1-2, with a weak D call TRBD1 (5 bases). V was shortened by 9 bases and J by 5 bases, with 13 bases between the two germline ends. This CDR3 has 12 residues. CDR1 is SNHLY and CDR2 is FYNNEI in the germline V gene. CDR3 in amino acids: CARQVTGYGYTF. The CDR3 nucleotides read TGTGCCAGACAGGTCACGGGGTATGGCTACACCTTC. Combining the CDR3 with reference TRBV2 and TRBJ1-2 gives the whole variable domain EPEVTQTPSHQVTQMGQEVILRCVPISNHLYFYWYRQILGQKVEFLVSFYNNEISEKSEIFDDQFSVERPDGSNFTLKIRSTKLEDSAMYFCARQVTGYGYTFGSGTRLTVV.

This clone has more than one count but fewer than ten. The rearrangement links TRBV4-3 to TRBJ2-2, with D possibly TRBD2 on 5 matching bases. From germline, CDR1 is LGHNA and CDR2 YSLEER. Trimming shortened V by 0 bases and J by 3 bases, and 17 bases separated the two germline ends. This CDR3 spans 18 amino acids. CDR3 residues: CASSQDEADPVDTGELFF. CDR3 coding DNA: TGCGCCAGCAGCCAAGATGAAGCGGACCCCGTTGACACCGGGGAGCTGTTTTTT.

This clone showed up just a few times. CDR3 DNA sequence: TGTGCCAGCAGCTCGCTCGGTGGGGGCACAGATACGCAGTATTTT. It encodes CASSSLGGGTDTQYF. V gene TRBV5-6 combines with J gene TRBJ2-3; D is ambiguous. V shed 3 bases and J shed 1 base, with 12 bases lying between them. CDR3 length: 15 amino acids. Germline CDR1 is SGHDT and CDR2 is YYEEEE.

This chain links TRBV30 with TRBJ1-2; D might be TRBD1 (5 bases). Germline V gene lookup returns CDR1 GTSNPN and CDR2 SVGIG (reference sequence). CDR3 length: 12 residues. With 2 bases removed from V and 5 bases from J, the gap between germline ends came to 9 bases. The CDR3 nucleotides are TGTGCCTGGAGTCCGGGACCATATGGCTACACCTTC. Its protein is CAWSPGPYGYTF.

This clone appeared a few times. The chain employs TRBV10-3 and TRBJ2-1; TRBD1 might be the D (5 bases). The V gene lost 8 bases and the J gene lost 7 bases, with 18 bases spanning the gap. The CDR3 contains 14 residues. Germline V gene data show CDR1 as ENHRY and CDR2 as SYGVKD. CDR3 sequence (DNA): TGTGCCATCTCTGGGCGACAACAGGAGAATGAGCAGTTCTTC. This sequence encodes CAISGRQQENEQFF.

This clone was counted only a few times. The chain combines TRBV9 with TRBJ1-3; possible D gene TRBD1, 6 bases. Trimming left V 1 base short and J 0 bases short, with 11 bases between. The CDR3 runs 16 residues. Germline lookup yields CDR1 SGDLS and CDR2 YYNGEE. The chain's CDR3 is CASSVLQGISGNTIYF. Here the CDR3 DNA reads TGTGCCAGCAGCGTATTGCAGGGGATCTCTGGAAACACCATATATTTT.

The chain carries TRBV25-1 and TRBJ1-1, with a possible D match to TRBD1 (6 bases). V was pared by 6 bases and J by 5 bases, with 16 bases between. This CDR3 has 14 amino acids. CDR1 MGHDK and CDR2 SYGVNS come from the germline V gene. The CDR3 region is CASRNRDILTEAFF. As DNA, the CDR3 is TGTGCCAGCAGGAATCGGGACATTTTGACTGAAGCTTTCTTT. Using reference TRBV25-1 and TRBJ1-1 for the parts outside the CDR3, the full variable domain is EADIYQTPRYLVIGTGKKITLECSQTMGHDKMYWYQQDPGMELHLIHYSYGVNSTEKGDLSSESTVSRIRTEHFPLTLESARPSHTSQYLCASRNRDILTEAFFGQGTRLTVV.

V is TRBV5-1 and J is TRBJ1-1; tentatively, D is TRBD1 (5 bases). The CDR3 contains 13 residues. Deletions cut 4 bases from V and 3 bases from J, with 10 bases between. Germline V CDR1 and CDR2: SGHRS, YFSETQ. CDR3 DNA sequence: TGCGCCAGCAGCCTAGCGGGGGACACTGAAGCTTTCTTT. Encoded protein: CASSLAGDTEAFF.

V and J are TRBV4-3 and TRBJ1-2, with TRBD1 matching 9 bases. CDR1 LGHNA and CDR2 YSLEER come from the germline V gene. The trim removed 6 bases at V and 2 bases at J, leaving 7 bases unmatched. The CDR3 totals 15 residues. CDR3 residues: CASSSGTGSNYGYTF. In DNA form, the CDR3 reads TGCGCCAGCAGTTCCGGGACAGGGTCGAACTATGGCTACACCTTC.